The source of this TCR beta chain is a study of cytomegalovirus exposure and HLA in healthy donors. Primers for the PCR totalled 60 Vbeta and 13 Jbeta. Measured with immunoSEQ multiplex PCR; TCRdb has only the in-frame clones, and not every one. This table has about 200,000 clones, 70% to 80% appearing once. The CDR3 loop spans 16 amino acids. V lost 2 bases and J 0 bases, leaving 8 bases between the germline ends. Germline loops: CDR1 MNHEY, CDR2 SMNVEV (reference sequence). The gene calls are TRBV27 and TRBJ2-6, with D possibly being TRBD2 (5 bases). The TCR was taken from a girl between 10 and 17 years old in good health and CMV-seropositive. Sequenced input: PBMCs. CDR3 sequence: CASSLLTSSGANVLTF. The CDR3, as DNA: TGTGCCAGCAGTTTACTAACTAGCTCTGGGGCCAACGTCCTGACTTTC.